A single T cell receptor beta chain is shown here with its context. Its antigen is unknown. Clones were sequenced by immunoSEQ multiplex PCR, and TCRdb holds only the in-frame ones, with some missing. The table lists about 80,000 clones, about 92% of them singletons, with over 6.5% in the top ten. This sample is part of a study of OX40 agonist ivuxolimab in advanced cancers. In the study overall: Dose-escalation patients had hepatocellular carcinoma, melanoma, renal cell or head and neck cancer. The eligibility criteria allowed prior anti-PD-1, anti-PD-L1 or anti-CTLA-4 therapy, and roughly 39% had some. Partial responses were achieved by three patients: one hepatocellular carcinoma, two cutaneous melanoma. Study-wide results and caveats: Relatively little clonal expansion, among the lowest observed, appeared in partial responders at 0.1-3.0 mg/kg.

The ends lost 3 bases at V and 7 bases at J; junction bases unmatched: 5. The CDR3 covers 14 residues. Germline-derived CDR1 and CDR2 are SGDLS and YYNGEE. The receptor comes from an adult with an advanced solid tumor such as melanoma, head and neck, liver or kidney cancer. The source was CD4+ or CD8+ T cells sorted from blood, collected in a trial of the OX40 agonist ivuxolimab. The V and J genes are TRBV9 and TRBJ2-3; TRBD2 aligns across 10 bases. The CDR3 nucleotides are TGTGCCAGCAGCGAGAGCGGGGGGGGCAATACGCAGTATTTT. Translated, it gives CASSESGGGNTQYF.